This T cell receptor (beta chain) was documented in a study of CD8+CD57+ T cells in acquired aplastic anemia (dated by TCRdb to 2016 to 2018). Study-wide context: Extracted DNA from sorted CD4+ and CD8+ cells averaged around 3.4 ug, ranging from about 0.17 to 27.4 ug. A CD8+CD57+ expansion meant a frequency higher than the mean frequency seen in healthy subjects. What the study reported, not specific to this receptor: Between patients and healthy controls, no significant difference in CD8+ Simpson's diversity was found (P=0.060). Some 30 CD8+ CDR3 sequences were found to be shared between patients and controls, but these sequences appeared to be highly expressed in patients and within the immunodominant clones of the patients.

This clonotype was observed many times. The target of this receptor is not known. One base away there is no much larger clone; base qualities are not given. Expansion of CD8+CD57+ cells had been shown by flow cytometry in the patients chosen for sequencing. Every patient had a diagnosis of severe acquired aplastic anemia based on International Study of Aplastic Anemia and Agranulocytosis and Camitta criteria. No patient had received any therapy when blood was sampled. In the study, sorted CD4+ and CD8+ blood T cells from patients with severe aplastic anemia and from healthy subjects underwent deep sequencing of TCR repertoires. Patients were enrolled under clinicaltrials.gov protocols 00001620, 01623167, 00001397, 00071045, 00081523 and 00961064 in the USA. Ficoll-Paque density gradient centrifugation was used to isolate peripheral blood mononuclear cells. Before DNA extraction, CD4+ and CD8+ T cells were sorted with FACS or magnetic beads.

Inclusive of the bounding cysteine and phenylalanine, the CDR3 is 15 residues long. The entry retains the CDR3 DNA only, 45 bases that are in frame from base 1. Trimming removed 2 bases from V and 0 bases from J, leaving 10 bases between the germline ends. Looking up the germline V gene yields CDR1 SGHVS and CDR2 FNYEAQ. Profiling of TCR beta VDJ combinations and CDR3 sequences used genomic DNA as the template. An Illumina HiSeq 2000 was the platform used for TCR repertoire sequencing. The study's processing was this. Repertoires were assessed using TRBV/TRBJ rearrangement plots, CDR3 size and DJ length profiles, and Simpson's diversity index. Whichever DNA sequence was most abundant in the deep sequencing data was defined as the immunodominant clone. CDR3 amino acid sequences were screened for sharing across subjects and were compared with published repertoires and the VDJdb database. TCRdb cleaned the public reads at Q25 with fastp, built clones with MiXCR and kept in-frame beta chains. Each entry merges the rows of one CDR3 protein and shows their most common DNA and genes. These V and J calls are TCRdb output, not the study's own analysis. The sample table records more than 150,000 distinct CDR3 sequences; about half of these occur just once. The ten most abundant clones make up under 15% of the sample.

This receptor was identified in a human donor with aplastic anemia. This chain joins TRBV7-6 to TRBJ2-5, with a weak D call of TRBD1 (6 bases match). What was sequenced was sorted CD4+, CD8+, or CD8+CD57+ T cells (not recorded which) from PBMCs. The DNA sequence is as follows: TGTGCCAGCAGCTTACCCGGGACAAACCAAGAGACCCAGTACTTC. This gives the protein CASSLPGTNQETQYF.